Below, 26 T cell receptor beta chains from the same sample are listed, as sequenced in a study of blood T cell repertoires in COVID-19. This table comes from immunoSEQ multiplex PCR, and its TCRdb copy is limited to in-frame clones, with some not included. The profile shows approximately 71,000 clones, 90% of them singletons. Sample: peripheral blood. The receptors come from a woman between 18 and 29 years old with acute or convalescent COVID-19.

The chain recombines TRBV5-4 with TRBJ1-4; D unclear. CDR1 SGHNT and CDR2 YYREEE come from the germline V gene (reference sequence). This CDR3 comprises 14 residues. V gave up 5 bases and J gave up 4 bases, with 12 bases separating them. The CDR3 sequence: CASSIKGVNEKLFF. In DNA form, the CDR3 reads TGTGCCAGCAGTATCAAGGGAGTTAATGAAAAACTGTTTTTT. The whole variable domain, filled in from reference TRBV5-4 and TRBJ1-4, reads ETGVTQSPTHLIKTRGQQVTLRCSSQSGHNTVSWYQQALGQGPQFIFQYYREEENGRGNFPPRFSGLQFPNYSSELNVNALELDDSALYLCASSIKGVNEKLFFGSGTQLSVL.

The rearrangement uses TRBV30 and TRBJ1-6, with D tentatively TRBD1 (5 bases). The CDR3 totals 13 residues. V lost 1 base to trimming and J lost 6 bases, with 7 bases between them. Germline V gene lookup returns CDR1 GTSNPN and CDR2 SVGIG (reference sequence). In nucleotides, the CDR3 is TGTGCCTGGAGTGGACAGCGTAATTCACCCCTCCACTTT. It encodes CAWSGQRNSPLHF. The complete variable domain, with remaining parts taken from reference TRBV30 and TRBJ1-6, reads SQTIHQWPATLVQPVGSPLSLECTVEGTSNPNLYWYRQAAGRGLQLLFYSVGIGQISSEVPQNLSASRPQDRQFILSSKKLLLSDSGFYLCAWSGQRNSPLHFGNGTRLTVT.

This clone was seen a handful of times. The V call is TRBV6-5, the J call TRBJ1-3; 10 bases are shared with TRBD1. This CDR3 contains 15 residues. Trimming at V came to 6 bases and at J to 4 bases, leaving 6 bases not matched to a gene. CDR1 and CDR2 (germline): MNHEY, SVGAGI. The CDR3 is CASRPRDRGGNTIYF. The CDR3 DNA sequence: TGTGCCAGCAGACCTCGGGACAGGGGAGGAAACACCATATATTTT.

The chain has TRBV3-1 (or the pseudogene TRBV3-2) and TRBJ1-2; a weak D match, TRBD1 (5 bases). Looked up from germline, CDR1 is LGHDT and CDR2 is YNNKEL (reference sequence). The CDR3 sequence is 11 residues long. V lost 5 bases, J lost 7 bases, and 8 bases lay in between. The CDR3 protein is CASSDQGGYTF. CDR3 DNA: TGTGCCAGCAGCGATCAGGGTGGCTACACCTTC.

The rearrangement uses TRBV28 and TRBJ1-2; a weak D match, TRBD1 (5 bases). The CDR3 has 13 amino acids. The V and J ends lost 4 bases and 5 bases respectively, with 11 bases between them. Germline V gene lookup returns CDR1 MDHEN and CDR2 SYDVKM. The DNA of the CDR3 is TGTGCCAGCAGTTCCGGGACTGCGTATGGCTACACCTTC. Translation gives CASSSGTAYGYTF.

This sequence joins TRBV28 and TRBJ2-7; maybe TRBD2 (7 bases). Trimming took off 5 bases at V and 4 bases at J, with 18 bases between the two ends. The CDR3 is made up of 15 amino acids. Germline CDR1 MDHEN, CDR2 SYDVKM. This chain's CDR3 is CASSVLAEGGYEQYF. CDR3 coding DNA: TGTGCCAGCAGTGTTCTAGCGGAGGGGGGTTACGAGCAGTACTTC.

This chain uses TRBV28 with TRBJ1-1; D is unclear. The length of the CDR3 is 16 residues. V lost 6 bases and J 1 base, leaving 18 bases between the germline ends. CDR1 is MDHEN, CDR2 SYDVKM, per germline. In DNA form, the CDR3 reads TGTGCCAGCAGAGCCCCCGTAAACAGACCGAACACTGAAGCTTTCTTT. It is translated as CASRAPVNRPNTEAFF.

The rearrangement joins TRBV28 to TRBJ1-4; a weak D match, TRBD1 (5 bases). The germline gives CDR1 MDHEN, CDR2 SYDVKM. Deletions cut 6 bases from V and 7 bases from J, with 18 bases between. There are 15 residues in the CDR3. CDR3 residues: CASSPPPIGAEKLFF. CDR3 nucleotide sequence: TGTGCCAGCAGCCCCCCCCCTATAGGGGCTGAAAAACTGTTTTTT.

The chain joins TRBV5-1 to TRBJ1-1; possible D gene TRBD1, 5 bases. The CDR3 spans 14 residues. Between the trimmed V and J ends, which lost 4 bases and 1 base, there was a span of 11 bases. The germline gives CDR1 SGHRS, CDR2 YFSETQ. CDR3 region: CASSTTTENTEAFF. In DNA, the CDR3 is TGCGCCAGCAGCACTACGACAGAGAACACTGAAGCTTTCTTT.

The chain uses TRBV4-2 and TRBJ2-1, with a possible D match to TRBD2 (5 bases). This CDR3 region has 16 residues. Germline loops: CDR1 LGHNA, CDR2 YNFKEQ. V lost 4 bases, J lost 0 bases, and 13 bases lay in between. This CDR3 reads CASSPDWTSSYNEQFF. The CDR3 DNA reads as TGTGCCAGCAGCCCGGACTGGACCAGCTCCTACAATGAGCAGTTCTTC.

V usage is TRBV9 and J usage is TRBJ1-1, with unresolved D. Germline loops: CDR1 SGDLS, CDR2 YYNGEE. The CDR3 length is 14 residues. V gave up 0 bases and J gave up 0 bases, with 6 bases separating them. The CDR3 reads CASSVDAVNTEAFF. CDR3 nucleotides: TGTGCCAGCAGCGTAGACGCAGTGAACACTGAAGCTTTCTTT.

This clone is a singleton in its sample. The gene calls are TRBV11-2 and TRBJ1-2; D not certain. Germline assignment: CDR1 SGHAT and CDR2 FQNNGV. V was clipped by 0 bases and J by 6 bases, with 11 bases between them. The CDR3 extends over 14 amino acids. The CDR3 protein is CASSLDIGLNGYTF. CDR3 bases: TGTGCCAGCAGCTTAGATATCGGGTTGAATGGCTACACCTTC.

The chain couples TRBV11-2 to TRBJ1-1, with D unresolved. The germline CDR1 and CDR2 sequences are SGHAT and FQNNGV. The CDR3 spans 12 residues. Trimming removed 2 bases at V and 11 bases at J, with 12 bases between. The CDR3 sequence is CASSLRSGRAFF. CDR3 DNA sequence: TGTGCCAGCAGCTTAAGGTCGGGTAGGGCTTTCTTT.

V and J are TRBV28 and TRBJ1-5; tentative D call: TRBD1 (5 bases). CDR3 length: 14 residues. The ends were cut back, 6 bases at V and 0 bases at J, with 9 bases in the middle. The germline V gene encodes CDR1 MDHEN and CDR2 SYDVKM. This chain's CDR3 is CASRFGGSNQPQHF. The CDR3 nucleotides are TGTGCCAGCAGATTCGGGGGTAGCAATCAGCCCCAGCATTTT.

The V gene is TRBV6-5, the J gene TRBJ2-1, with 10 positions matching TRBD1. CDR3 length: 15 amino acids. CDR1 is MNHEY and CDR2 is SVGAGI in the germline V gene. V gave up 6 bases and J gave up 4 bases; unmatched junction bases: 6. The CDR3 coding sequence is TGTGCCAGCAGAAAAGACAGGGGGCAGTACAATGAGCAGTTCTTC. It codes for CASRKDRGQYNEQFF.

This chain joins TRBV2 and TRBJ1-4, with TRBD1 matching over 8 bases. CDR3 length: 14 residues. Germline CDR1 reads SNHLY; CDR2 reads FYNNEI. With V trimmed by 6 bases and J by 7 bases, 7 bases remained unmatched. CDR3 sequence: CASRATGAPEKLFF. CDR3 sequence (DNA): TGTGCCAGCAGGGCGACAGGGGCCCCTGAAAAACTGTTTTTT.

The chain combines TRBV4-1 with TRBJ2-1; 10 bases fit TRBD2. CDR3 length: 18 amino acids. From germline, CDR1 is MGHRA and CDR2 YSYEKL. The V gene end was trimmed by 0 bases and the J gene end by 1 base; junction bases not matched to a gene: 6. Here the CDR3 reads CASSQDRQRGGSYNEQFF. As DNA, the CDR3 is TGCGCCAGCAGCCAAGATCGGCAGCGGGGGGGTTCCTACAATGAGCAGTTCTTC.

The chain uses TRBV6-2 or TRBV6-3 and TRBJ2-5, with 12 positions matching TRBD2. Germline V gene sequence: CDR1 MNHEY, CDR2 SVGEGT. This CDR3 is built from 20 residues. Trimming cost V 0 bases and J 4 bases; bases outside gene matches: 15. The CDR3 sequence: CASSYSRIETSGSRRETQYF. The CDR3 DNA reads as TGTGCCAGCAGTTACTCGCGAATAGAGACTAGCGGGAGTCGTAGAGAGACCCAGTACTTC.

CDR3 loop: CASNGADHNNEQFF. CDR3 in DNA: TGTGCCAGCAATGGGGCCGATCATAACAATGAGCAGTTCTTC. This chain uses TRBV25-1 with TRBJ2-1; D is perhaps TRBD1 (5 bases). The germline V and J ends were trimmed by 7 bases and 5 bases, with 15 bases remaining between them. This CDR3 is built from 14 residues. Germline CDR1 is MGHDK and CDR2 is SYGVNS. Drawing the rest from reference TRBV25-1 and TRBJ2-1, the complete variable domain is EADIYQTPRYLVIGTGKKITLECSQTMGHDKMYWYQQDPGMELHLIHYSYGVNSTEKGDLSSESTVSRIRTEHFPLTLESARPSHTSQYLCASNGADHNNEQFFGPGTRLTVL.

This sequence joins TRBV11-2 and TRBJ2-5; possibly TRBD2 for D (7 bases). Germline CDR1 SGHAT, CDR2 FQNNGV. CDR3 length: 16 residues. V lost 0 bases and J 1 base, leaving 12 bases between the germline ends. CDR3 sequence (DNA): TGTGCCAGCAGCTTAGATGGGGGGGACACCCAAGAGACCCAGTACTTC. Translation gives CASSLDGGDTQETQYF.

This chain uses TRBV6-5 with TRBJ2-2, with 9 bases matching TRBD1. With V trimmed by 2 bases and J by 4 bases, 5 bases remained unmatched. Germline V gene lookup returns CDR1 MNHEY and CDR2 SVGAGI. There are 16 residues in the CDR3. The CDR3 protein is CASSYAPTGGTGELFF. The DNA for the CDR3 is TGTGCCAGCAGTTACGCACCGACAGGGGGCACCGGGGAGCTGTTTTTT.

V and J are TRBV2 and TRBJ1-5; D is perhaps TRBD1 (5 bases). From germline, CDR1 is SNHLY and CDR2 FYNNEI. V was trimmed by 4 bases and J by 1 base, leaving 8 bases between them. This CDR3 is built from 14 residues. The CDR3: CASSGQLSNQPQHF. CDR3 bases: TGTGCCAGCAGTGGACAGCTAAGCAATCAGCCCCAGCATTTT.

The rearrangement uses TRBV7-9 and TRBJ2-1, with D unresolved. The germline V and J ends were trimmed by 3 bases and 5 bases, with 14 bases remaining between them. CDR1 and CDR2 from the germline V gene are SEHNR and FQNEAQ (reference sequence). The CDR3 totals 15 residues. The CDR3 DNA follows: TGTGCCAGCAGCTTCTGGGCGTCGCGTGACAATGAGCAGTTCTTC. Translating gives CASSFWASRDNEQFF.

This chain uses TRBV7-2 with TRBJ1-2, with 10 bases fitting TRBD1. Germline V CDR1 and CDR2: SGHTA, FQGNSA. The CDR3 is 14 amino acids. V was pared by 4 bases and J by 3 bases, with 2 bases of the junction left unmatched. CDR3: CASSWTGGDYGYTF. The CDR3 bases are TGTGCCAGCAGCTGGACAGGGGGGGACTATGGCTACACCTTC.

The chain combines TRBV19 with TRBJ1-1, with TRBD1 matching over 9 bases. With V trimmed by 7 bases and J by 4 bases, 4 bases remained unmatched. CDR1 LNHDA and CDR2 SQIVND come from the germline V gene (reference sequence). The CDR3 runs 13 residues. The CDR3 loop reads CASTLTGGTEAFF. In DNA form, the CDR3 reads TGTGCCAGTACCCTGACAGGGGGCACTGAAGCTTTCTTT.

The chain combines TRBV4-3 with TRBJ2-1; 8 bases are shared with TRBD2. The CDR3 consists of 14 residues. CDR1 and CDR2 from the germline V gene are LGHNA and YSLEER. J gave up 6 bases and V 4 bases, and 5 bases lay outside the gene matches. CDR3 protein: CASSRAGGGNEQFF. As DNA, the CDR3 is TGCGCCAGCAGCCGGGCGGGGGGCGGCAATGAGCAGTTCTTC.